These 6 T cell receptor beta chains share one sample of origin, sequenced in a study of cytomegalovirus exposure and HLA in healthy donors. Clones were read by immunoSEQ multiplex PCR, and TCRdb kept only the in-frame ones, dropping some. The sample contains about 250,000 clones, over 75% of which appear only once. The source material was PBMCs. The receptors were gathered from a man aged 18 to 30 in good health and CMV-seropositive.

The chain employs TRBV5-4 and TRBJ2-7; 9 bases fit TRBD1. This CDR3 has 16 residues. With 3 bases clipped from V and 2 bases from J, the junction kept 9 bases outside the gene matches. Germline CDR1 reads SGHNT; CDR2 reads YYREEE (reference sequence). DNA for the CDR3: TGTGCCAGCAGCTCGTTCGTCGGACAGGGGACCTACGAGCAGTACTTC. Translation: CASSSFVGQGTYEQYF.

V is TRBV5-8 and J is TRBJ1-1; 8 bases map to TRBD1. V lost 4 bases and J lost 4; bases outside the gene matches: 6. Germline assignment: CDR1 SGHTS and CDR2 YDEGEE. The CDR3 length is 14 residues. CDR3 amino acids: CASSPNRGFTEAFF. Written as DNA, the CDR3 is TGTGCCAGCAGCCCGAACAGGGGGTTCACTGAAGCTTTCTTT.

The rearrangement links TRBV27 to TRBJ1-1; the D is unclear. Germline assignment: CDR1 MNHEY and CDR2 SMNVEV (reference sequence). This CDR3 region has 15 residues. Trimming removed 1 base at V and 4 bases at J, with 13 bases between. The CDR3 sequence: CASSLLGGEGTEAFF. CDR3 bases: TGTGCCAGCAGTTTATTAGGTGGGGAGGGCACTGAAGCTTTCTTT.

The chain employs TRBV5-6 and TRBJ1-1; D remains ambiguous. The CDR3 spans 12 residues. Germline lookup yields CDR1 SGHDT and CDR2 YYEEEE. Trimming pared 0 bases from V and 6 bases from J, leaving 6 bases between. The CDR3 bases are TGTGCCAGCAGCTTGGGCTTGGCTGAAGCTTTCTTT. Encoded protein: CASSLGLAEAFF.

This clone was observed a handful of times. This chain joins TRBV4-3 and TRBJ1-2; 11 nucleotides agree with TRBD1. J gave up 2 bases and V 5 bases, and 4 bases lay outside the gene matches. This CDR3 has 15 amino acids. From germline, CDR1 is LGHNA and CDR2 YSLEER. The CDR3 bases are TGCGCCAGCAGCAGCCGGGACAGGGGGAACTATGGCTACACCTTC. It translates to CASSSRDRGNYGYTF.

V usage is TRBV30 and J usage is TRBJ1-1; D not certain. CDR1 and CDR2 from the germline V gene are GTSNPN and SVGIG (reference sequence). This CDR3 has 11 amino acids. Trimming removed 5 bases at V and 1 base at J, with 5 bases between. CDR3 sequence: CAWDRNTEAFF. Here the CDR3 DNA reads TGTGCCTGGGACCGGAACACTGAAGCTTTCTTT. Using reference TRBV30 and TRBJ1-1 for the parts outside the CDR3, the full variable domain is SQTIHQWPATLVQPVGSPLSLECTVEGTSNPNLYWYRQAAGRGLQLLFYSVGIGQISSEVPQNLSASRPQDRQFILSSKKLLLSDSGFYLCAWDRNTEAFFGQGTRLTVV.